This T cell receptor beta chain was identified during a study of control samples from healthy donors and cancer patients. From germline, CDR1 is MNHEY and CDR2 SMNVEV (reference sequence). The CDR3 is 17 residues long. After removal of 5 bases from V and 3 bases from J, the junction contained 9 bases not matched to a gene. The table came from immunoSEQ multiplex PCR; TCRdb's copy has only in-frame clones and leaves some out. This sample has fewer than 95,000 clones, with around 86% found just once. The TCR originated in a man aged 25 to 45 in good health. V gene TRBV27 combines with J gene TRBJ1-5, with 11 bases aligning to TRBD1. Material: blood. CDR3 sequence (DNA): TGTGCCAGCAGTCACTCTTGGACAGGGGGCCCCAATCAGCCCCAGCATTTT. Translated: CASSHSWTGGPNQPQHF.